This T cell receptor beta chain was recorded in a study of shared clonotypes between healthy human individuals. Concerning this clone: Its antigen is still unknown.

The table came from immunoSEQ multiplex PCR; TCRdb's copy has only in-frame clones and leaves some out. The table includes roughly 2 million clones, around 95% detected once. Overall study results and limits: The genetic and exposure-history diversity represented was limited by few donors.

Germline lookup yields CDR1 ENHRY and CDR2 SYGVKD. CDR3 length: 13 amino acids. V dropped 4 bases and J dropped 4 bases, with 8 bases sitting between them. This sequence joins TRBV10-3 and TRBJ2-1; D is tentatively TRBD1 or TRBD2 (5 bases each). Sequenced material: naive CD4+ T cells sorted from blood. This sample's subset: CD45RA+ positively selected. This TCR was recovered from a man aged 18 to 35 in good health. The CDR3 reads CAISGDVYNEQFF. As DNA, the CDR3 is TGTGCCATCAGTGGGGACGTATACAATGAGCAGTTCTTC.